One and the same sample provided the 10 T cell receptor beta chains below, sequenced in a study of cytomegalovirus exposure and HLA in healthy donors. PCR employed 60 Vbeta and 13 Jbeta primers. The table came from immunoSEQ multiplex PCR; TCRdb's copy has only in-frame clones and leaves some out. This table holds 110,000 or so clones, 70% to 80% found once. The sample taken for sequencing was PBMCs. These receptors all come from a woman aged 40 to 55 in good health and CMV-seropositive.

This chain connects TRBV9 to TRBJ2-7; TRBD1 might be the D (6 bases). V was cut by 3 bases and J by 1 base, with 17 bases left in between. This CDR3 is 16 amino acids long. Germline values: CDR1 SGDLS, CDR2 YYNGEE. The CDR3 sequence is CASSASTGFGSYEQYF. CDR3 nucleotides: TGTGCCAGCAGCGCTTCTACAGGGTTCGGGTCCTACGAGCAGTACTTC.

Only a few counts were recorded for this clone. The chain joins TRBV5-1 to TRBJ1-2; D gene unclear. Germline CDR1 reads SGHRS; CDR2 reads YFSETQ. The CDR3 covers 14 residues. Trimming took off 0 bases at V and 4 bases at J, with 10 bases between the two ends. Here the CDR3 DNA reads TGCGCCAGCAGCTTGGACAGTAATGGCTATGGCTACACCTTC. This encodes CASSLDSNGYGYTF.

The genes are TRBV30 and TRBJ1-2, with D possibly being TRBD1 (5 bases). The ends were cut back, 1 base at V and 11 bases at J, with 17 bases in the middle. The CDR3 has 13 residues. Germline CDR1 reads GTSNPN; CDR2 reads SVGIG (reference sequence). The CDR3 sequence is CAWSAGKGIVYTF. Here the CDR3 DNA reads TGTGCCTGGAGTGCAGGGAAAGGGATTGTGTACACCTTC.

The CDR3, as DNA: TGTGCCAGCAGTTTGAAGGGACTACCTAACTATGGCTACACCTTC. Translating it yields CASSLKGLPNYGYTF. This chain links TRBV27 with TRBJ1-2; TRBD1 is a possible D gene (5 bases). The germline gives CDR1 MNHEY, CDR2 SMNVEV (reference sequence). The CDR3 sequence is 15 residues long. With 3 bases removed from V and 0 bases from J, the gap between germline ends came to 11 bases.

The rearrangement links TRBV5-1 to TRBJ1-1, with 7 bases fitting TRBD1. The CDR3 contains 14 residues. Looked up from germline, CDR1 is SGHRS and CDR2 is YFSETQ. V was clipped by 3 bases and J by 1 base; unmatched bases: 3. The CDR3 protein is CASSSGQSNTEAFF. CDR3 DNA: TGCGCCAGCAGCTCGGGACAGTCGAACACTGAAGCTTTCTTT.

The CDR3: CASSSRTGEGYGYTF. For the CDR3, the DNA is TGTGCCAGCAGCTCGCGGACAGGGGAAGGCTATGGCTACACCTTC. V gene TRBV7-3 combines with J gene TRBJ1-2, with 9 positions matching TRBD1. Germline V gene lookup returns CDR1 SGHTA and CDR2 FQGTGA. The CDR3 covers 15 residues. V was clipped by 4 bases and J by 4 bases; unmatched bases: 7.

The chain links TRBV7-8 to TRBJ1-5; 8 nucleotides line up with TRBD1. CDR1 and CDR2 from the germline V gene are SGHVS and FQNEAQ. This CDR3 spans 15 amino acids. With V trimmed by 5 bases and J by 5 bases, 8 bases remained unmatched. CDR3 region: CASSTRTGRDQPQHF. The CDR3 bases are TGTGCCAGCAGCACTCGGACAGGGCGGGATCAGCCCCAGCATTTT.

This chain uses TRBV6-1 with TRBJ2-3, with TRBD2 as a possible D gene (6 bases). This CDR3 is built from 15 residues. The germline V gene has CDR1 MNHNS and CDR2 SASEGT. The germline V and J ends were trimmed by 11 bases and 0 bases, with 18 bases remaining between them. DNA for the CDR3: TGTGCCGGCACCCCCCCGGGGAGGAGCACAGATACGCAGTATTTT. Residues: CAGTPPGRSTDTQYF.

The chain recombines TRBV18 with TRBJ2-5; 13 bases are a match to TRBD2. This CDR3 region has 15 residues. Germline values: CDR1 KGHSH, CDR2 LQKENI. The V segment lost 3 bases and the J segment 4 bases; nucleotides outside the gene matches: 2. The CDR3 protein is CASSPGLAGVETQYF. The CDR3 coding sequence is TGTGCCAGCTCACCCGGACTAGCGGGAGTAGAGACCCAGTACTTC.

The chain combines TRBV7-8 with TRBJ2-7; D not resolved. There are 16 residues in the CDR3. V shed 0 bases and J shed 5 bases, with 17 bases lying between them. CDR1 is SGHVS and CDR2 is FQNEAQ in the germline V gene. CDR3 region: CASSLARFSLRNEQYF. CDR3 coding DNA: TGTGCCAGCAGCTTAGCGCGGTTCTCACTCCGAAACGAGCAGTACTTC.